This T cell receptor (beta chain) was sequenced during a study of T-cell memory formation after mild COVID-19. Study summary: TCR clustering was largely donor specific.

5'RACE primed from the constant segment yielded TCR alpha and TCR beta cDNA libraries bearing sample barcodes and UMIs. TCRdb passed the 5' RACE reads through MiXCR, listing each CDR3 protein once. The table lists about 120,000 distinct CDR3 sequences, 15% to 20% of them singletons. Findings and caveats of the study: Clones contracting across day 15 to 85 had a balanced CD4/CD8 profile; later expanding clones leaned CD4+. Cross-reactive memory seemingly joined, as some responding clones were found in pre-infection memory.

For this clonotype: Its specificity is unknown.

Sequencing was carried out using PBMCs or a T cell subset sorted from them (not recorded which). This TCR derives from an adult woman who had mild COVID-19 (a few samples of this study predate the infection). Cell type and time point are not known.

This chain's CDR3 is CASTPLSGELFF. In DNA, the CDR3 is TGTGCCAGTACCCCACTCTCCGGGGAGCTGTTTTTT. The V and J genes are TRBV19 and TRBJ2-2; D gene unclear. This CDR3 contains 12 residues. Germline lookup yields CDR1 LNHDA and CDR2 SQIVND (reference sequence). The V end lost 7 bases, the J end lost 6 bases, and 9 bases lay between the germline ends.